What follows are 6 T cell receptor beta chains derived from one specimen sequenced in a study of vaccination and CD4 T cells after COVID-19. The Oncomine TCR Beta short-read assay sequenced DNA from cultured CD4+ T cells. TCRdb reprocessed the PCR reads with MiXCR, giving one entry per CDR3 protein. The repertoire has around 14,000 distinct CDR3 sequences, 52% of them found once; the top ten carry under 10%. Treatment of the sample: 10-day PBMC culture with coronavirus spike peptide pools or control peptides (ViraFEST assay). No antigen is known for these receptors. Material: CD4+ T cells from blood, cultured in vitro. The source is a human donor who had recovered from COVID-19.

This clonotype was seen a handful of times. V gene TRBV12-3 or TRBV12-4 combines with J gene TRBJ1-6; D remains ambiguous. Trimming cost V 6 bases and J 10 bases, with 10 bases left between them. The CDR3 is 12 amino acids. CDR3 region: CASSSSPSPLHF. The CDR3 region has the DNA TGTGCCAGCAGCTCTTCACCCTCACCCCTCCACTTT.

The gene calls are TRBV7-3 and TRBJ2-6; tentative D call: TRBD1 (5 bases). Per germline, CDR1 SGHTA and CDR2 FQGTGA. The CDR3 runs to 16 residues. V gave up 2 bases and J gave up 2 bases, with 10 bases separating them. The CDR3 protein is CASSLFSTAGANVLTF. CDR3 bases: TGTGCCAGCAGCTTATTCTCGACAGCTGGGGCCAACGTCCTGACTTTC. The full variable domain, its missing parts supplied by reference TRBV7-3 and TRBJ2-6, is GAGVSQTPSNKVTEKGKYVELRCDPISGHTALYWYRQSLGQGPEFLIYFQGTGAADDSGLPNDRFFAVRPEGSVSTLKIQRTERGDSAVYLCASSLFSTAGANVLTFGAGSRLTVL.

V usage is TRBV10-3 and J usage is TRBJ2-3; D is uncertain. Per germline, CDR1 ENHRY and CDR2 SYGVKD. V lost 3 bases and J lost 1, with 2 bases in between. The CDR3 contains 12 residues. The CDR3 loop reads CAISDGTDTQYF. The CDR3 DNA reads TGTGCCATCAGTGACGGCACAGATACGCAGTATTTT.

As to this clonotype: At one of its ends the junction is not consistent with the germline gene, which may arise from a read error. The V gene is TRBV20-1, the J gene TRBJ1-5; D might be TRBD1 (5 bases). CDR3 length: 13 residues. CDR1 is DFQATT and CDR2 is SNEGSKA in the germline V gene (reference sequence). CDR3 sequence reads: CSARGDSNQSQHF. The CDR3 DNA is TGCAGTGCTAGGGGGGATAGCAATCAGTCCCAGCATTTT.

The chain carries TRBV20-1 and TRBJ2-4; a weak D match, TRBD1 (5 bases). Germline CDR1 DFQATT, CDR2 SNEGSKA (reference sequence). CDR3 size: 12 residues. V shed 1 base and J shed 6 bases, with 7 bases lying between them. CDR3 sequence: CSARGDRNIQYF. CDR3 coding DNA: TGCAGTGCTAGAGGCGACAGAAACATTCAGTACTTC.

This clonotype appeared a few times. CDR3 protein: CSAWTLGTKNIQYF. The CDR3 nucleotides read TGCAGTGCCTGGACCCTCGGAACCAAAAACATTCAGTACTTC. The chain carries TRBV20-1 and TRBJ2-4; D not resolved. From germline, CDR1 is DFQATT and CDR2 SNEGSKA (reference sequence). Trimming stripped 6 bases from V and 2 bases from J, with 14 bases between. This CDR3 has 14 residues.